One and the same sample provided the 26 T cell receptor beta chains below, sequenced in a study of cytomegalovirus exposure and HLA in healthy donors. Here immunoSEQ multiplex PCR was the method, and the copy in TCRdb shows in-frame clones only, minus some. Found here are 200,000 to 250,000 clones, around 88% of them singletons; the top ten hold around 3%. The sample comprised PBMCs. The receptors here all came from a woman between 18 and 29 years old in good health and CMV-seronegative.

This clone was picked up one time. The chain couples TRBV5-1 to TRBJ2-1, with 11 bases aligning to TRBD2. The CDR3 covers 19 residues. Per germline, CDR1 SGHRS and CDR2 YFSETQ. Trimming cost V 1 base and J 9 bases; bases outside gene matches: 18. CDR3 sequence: CASSLSSASGRIKGGEQFF. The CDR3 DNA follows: TGCGCCAGCAGCTTGTCGTCGGCTAGCGGGAGGATTAAAGGGGGTGAGCAGTTCTTC.

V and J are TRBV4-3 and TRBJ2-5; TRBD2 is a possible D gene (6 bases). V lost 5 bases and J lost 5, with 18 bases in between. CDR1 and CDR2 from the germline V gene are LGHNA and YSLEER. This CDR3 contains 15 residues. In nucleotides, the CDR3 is TGCGCCAGCAGCGAGGGCGTCGGGAGTATTGAGACCCAGTACTTC. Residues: CASSEGVGSIETQYF.

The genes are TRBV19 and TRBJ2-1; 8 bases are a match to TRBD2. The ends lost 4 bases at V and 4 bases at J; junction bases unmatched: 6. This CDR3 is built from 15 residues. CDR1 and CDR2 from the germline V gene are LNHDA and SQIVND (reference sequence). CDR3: CASSRVAGPYNEQFF. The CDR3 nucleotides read TGTGCCAGTAGTAGAGTAGCGGGACCTTACAATGAGCAGTTCTTC.

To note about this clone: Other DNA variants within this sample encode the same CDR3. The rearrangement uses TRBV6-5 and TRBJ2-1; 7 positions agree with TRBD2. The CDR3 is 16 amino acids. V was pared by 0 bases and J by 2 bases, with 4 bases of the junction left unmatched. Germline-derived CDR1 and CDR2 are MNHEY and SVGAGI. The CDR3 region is CASSYSSGRAYNEQFF. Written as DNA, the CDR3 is TGTGCCAGCAGTTACTCGAGTGGGAGGGCCTACAATGAGCAGTTCTTC.

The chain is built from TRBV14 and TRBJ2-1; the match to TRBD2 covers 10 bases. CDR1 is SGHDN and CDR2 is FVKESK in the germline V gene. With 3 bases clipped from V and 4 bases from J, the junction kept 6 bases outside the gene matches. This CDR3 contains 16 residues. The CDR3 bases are TGTGCCAGCAGCCACCTAGCGGGAGAAGGGTACAATGAGCAGTTCTTC. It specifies CASSHLAGEGYNEQFF.

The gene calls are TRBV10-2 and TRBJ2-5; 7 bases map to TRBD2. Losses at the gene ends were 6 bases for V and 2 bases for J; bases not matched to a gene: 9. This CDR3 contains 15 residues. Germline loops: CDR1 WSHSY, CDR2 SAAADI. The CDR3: CASRTKLATQETQYF. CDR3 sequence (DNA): TGCGCCAGCAGAACCAAACTAGCGACACAAGAGACCCAGTACTTC.

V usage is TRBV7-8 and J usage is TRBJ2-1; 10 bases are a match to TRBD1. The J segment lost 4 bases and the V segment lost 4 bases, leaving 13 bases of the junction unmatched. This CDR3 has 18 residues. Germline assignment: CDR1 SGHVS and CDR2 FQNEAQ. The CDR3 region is CASSSQRVGQGIYNEQFF. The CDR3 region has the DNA TGTGCCAGCAGCTCGCAGCGCGTGGGACAGGGGATTTACAATGAGCAGTTCTTC.

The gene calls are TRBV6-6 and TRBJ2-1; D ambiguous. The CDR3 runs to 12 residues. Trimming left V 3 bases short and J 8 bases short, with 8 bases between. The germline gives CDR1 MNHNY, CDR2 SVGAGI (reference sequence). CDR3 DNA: TGTGCCAGCAGTTATTCGTCTGATGAGCAGTTCTTC. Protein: CASSYSSDEQFF.

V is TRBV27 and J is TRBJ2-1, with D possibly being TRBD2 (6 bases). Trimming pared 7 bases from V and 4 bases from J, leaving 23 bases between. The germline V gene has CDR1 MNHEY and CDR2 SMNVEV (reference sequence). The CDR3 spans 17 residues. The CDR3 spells CASTSLQWDSAYNEQFF. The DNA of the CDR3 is TGTGCCAGCACATCCCTCCAATGGGACTCAGCTTACAATGAGCAGTTCTTC.

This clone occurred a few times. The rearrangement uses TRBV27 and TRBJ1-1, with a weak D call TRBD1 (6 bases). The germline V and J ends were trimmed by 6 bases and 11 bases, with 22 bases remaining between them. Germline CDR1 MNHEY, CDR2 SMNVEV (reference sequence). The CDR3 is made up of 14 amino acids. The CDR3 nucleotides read TGTGCCAGCAGCCAACAGCGTCCAGGGGCGGCGGCTTTCTTT. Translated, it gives CASSQQRPGAAAFF.

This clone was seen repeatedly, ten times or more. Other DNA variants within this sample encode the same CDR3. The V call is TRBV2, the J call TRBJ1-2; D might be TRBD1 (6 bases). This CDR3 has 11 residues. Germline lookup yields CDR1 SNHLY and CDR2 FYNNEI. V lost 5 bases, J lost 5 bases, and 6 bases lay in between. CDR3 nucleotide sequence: TGTGCCAGCAGTACAGGGTATGGCTACACCTTC. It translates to CASSTGYGYTF.

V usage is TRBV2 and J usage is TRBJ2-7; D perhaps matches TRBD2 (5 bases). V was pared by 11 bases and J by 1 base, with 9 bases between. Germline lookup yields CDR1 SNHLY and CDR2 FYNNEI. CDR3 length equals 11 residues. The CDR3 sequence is CAGGLSYEQYF. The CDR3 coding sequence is TGTGCCGGCGGACTGTCCTACGAGCAGTACTTC.

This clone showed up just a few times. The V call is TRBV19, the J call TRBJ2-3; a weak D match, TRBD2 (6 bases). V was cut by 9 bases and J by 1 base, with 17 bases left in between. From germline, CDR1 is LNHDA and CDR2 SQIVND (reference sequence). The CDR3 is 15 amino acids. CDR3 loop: CASKDPGGGTDTQYF. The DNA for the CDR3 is TGTGCCAGCAAAGACCCTGGCGGGGGCACAGATACGCAGTATTTT.

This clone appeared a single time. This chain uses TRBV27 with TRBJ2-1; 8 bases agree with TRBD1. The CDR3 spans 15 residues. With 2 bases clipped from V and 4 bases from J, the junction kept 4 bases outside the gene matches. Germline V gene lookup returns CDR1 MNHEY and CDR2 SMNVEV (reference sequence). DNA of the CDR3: TGTGCCAGCAGTTTAATCGGACAGGGTTACAATGAGCAGTTCTTC. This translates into CASSLIGQGYNEQFF.

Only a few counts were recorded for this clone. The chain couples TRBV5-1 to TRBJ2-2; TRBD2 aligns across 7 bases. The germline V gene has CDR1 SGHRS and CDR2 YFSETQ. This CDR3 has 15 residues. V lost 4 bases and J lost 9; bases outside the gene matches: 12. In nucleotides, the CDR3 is TGCGCCAGCAGCCCCGGGATCCTGGGAGGGAGGGAGCTGTTTTTT. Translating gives CASSPGILGGRELFF. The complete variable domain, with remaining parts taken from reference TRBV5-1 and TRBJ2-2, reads KAGVTQTPRYLIKTRGQQVTLSCSPISGHRSVSWYQQTPGQGLQFLFEYFSETQRNKGNFPGRFSGRQFSNSRSEMNVSTLELGDSALYLCASSPGILGGRELFFGEGSRLTVL.

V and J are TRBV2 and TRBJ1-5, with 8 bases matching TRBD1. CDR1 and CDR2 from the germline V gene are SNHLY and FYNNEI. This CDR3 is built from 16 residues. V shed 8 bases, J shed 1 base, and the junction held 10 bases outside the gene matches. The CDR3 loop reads CASSSTRGQSNQPQHF. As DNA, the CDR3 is TGTGCCAGCTCCAGTACCAGGGGGCAGAGCAATCAGCCCCAGCATTTT.

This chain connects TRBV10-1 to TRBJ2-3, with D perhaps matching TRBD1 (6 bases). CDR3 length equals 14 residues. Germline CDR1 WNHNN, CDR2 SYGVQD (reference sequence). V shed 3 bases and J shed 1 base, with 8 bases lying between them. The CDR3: CASSDAGGTDTQYF. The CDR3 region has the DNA TGCGCCAGCAGTGATGCAGGGGGCACAGATACGCAGTATTTT.

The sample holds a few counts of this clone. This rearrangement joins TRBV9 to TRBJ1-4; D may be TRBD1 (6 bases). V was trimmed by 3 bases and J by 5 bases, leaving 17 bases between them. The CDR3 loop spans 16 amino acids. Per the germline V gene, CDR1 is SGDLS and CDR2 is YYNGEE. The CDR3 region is CASSGGTRGLNEKLFF. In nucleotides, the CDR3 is TGTGCCAGCAGCGGGGGGACAAGGGGCCTCAATGAAAAACTGTTTTTT.

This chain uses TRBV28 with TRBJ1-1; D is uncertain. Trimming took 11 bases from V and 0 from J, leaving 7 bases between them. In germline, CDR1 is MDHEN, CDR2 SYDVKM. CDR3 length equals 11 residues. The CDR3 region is CASEMNTEAFF. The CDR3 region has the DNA TGTGCCTCTGAGATGAACACTGAAGCTTTCTTT.

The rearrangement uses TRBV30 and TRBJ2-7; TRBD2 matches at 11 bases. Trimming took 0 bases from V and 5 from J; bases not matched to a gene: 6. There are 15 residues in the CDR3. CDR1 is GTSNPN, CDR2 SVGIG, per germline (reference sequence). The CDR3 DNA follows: TGTGCCTGGAGTGTACTAGCGGGAGTGGGCCACGAGCAGTACTTC. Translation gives CAWSVLAGVGHEQYF.

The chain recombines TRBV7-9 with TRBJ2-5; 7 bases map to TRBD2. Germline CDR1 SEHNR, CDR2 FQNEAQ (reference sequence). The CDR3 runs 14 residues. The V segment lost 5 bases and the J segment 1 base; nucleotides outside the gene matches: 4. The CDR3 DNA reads TGTGCCAGCAGCCTTAGCGGGTTCCAAGAGACCCAGTACTTC. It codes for CASSLSGFQETQYF.

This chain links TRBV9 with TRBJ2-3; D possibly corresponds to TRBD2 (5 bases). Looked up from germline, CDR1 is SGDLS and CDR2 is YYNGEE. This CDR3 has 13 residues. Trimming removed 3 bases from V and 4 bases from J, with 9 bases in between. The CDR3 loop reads CASSDLASDTQYF. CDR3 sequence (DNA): TGTGCCAGCAGCGACCTAGCCTCAGATACGCAGTATTTT.

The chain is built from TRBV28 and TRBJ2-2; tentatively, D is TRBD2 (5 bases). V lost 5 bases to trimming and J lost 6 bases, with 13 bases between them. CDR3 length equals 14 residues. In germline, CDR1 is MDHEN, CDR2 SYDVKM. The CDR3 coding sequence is TGTGCCAGCAGTCCGTACCGGGAACCCGGGGAGCTGTTTTTT. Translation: CASSPYREPGELFF.

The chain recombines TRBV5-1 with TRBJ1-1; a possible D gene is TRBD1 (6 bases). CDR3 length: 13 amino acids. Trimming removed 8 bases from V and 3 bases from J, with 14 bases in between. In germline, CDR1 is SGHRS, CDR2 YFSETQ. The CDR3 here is CASGQGWDTEAFF. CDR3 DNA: TGCGCCAGTGGTCAGGGGTGGGACACTGAAGCTTTCTTT.

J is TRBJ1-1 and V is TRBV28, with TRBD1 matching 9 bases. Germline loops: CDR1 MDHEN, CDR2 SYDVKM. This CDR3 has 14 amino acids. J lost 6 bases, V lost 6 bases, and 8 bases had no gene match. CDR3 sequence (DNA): TGTGCCAGCAGCCTTACGGACAGGGGAGCTGAAGCTTTCTTT. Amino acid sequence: CASSLTDRGAEAFF. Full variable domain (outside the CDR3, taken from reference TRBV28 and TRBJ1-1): DVKVTQSSRYLVKRTGEKVFLECVQDMDHENMFWYRQDPGLGLRLIYFSYDVKMKEKGDIPEGYSVSREKKERFSLILESASTNQTSMYLCASSLTDRGAEAFFGQGTRLTVV.

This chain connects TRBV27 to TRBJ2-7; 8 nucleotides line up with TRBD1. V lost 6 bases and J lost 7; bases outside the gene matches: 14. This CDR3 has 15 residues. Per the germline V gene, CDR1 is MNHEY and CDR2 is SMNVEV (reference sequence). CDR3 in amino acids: CASRPDRDRDGEQYF. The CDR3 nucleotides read TGTGCCAGCAGACCGGACAGGGACCGTGATGGGGAGCAGTACTTC.